These 15 T cell receptor beta chains came from one sample sequenced in a study of T cell repertoires in cytomegalovirus infection. Each CDR3 protein is one row after TCRdb ran MiXCR on the reads. Altogether roughly 46,000 distinct CDR3 sequences are present, under 20% being singletons, with the ten largest covering roughly 50%. These TCRs' antigens remain unknown. The sequencing here drew on CD8+ T cells from cultured PBMCs, taken from culture after CMV antigen stimulation. These receptors all come from a human donor in good health (CMV status not recorded). Some clones in this sample may be carry-over from other donors' samples.

This clonotype was recorded many times. The gene calls are TRBV12-5 and TRBJ1-5; 8 nucleotides match TRBD1. CDR1 is LGHNT and CDR2 is FRNRAP in the germline V gene. Trimming took 0 bases from V and 2 from J; bases not matched to a gene: 3. This CDR3 spans 16 amino acids. The CDR3, as DNA: TGTGCTAGTGGTTTGGTACAGGGGGGAGGCAATCAGCCCCAGCATTTT. Translation: CASGLVQGGGNQPQHF. The full variable domain, completed using reference TRBV12-5 and TRBJ1-5, is DARVTQTPRHKVTEMGQEVTMRCQPILGHNTVFWYRQTMMQGLELLAYFRNRAPLDDSGMPKDRFSAEMPDATLATLKIQPSEPRDSAVYFCASGLVQGGGNQPQHFGDGTRLSIL.

The sample holds many counts of this clonotype. J is TRBJ2-7 and V is TRBV7-2, with 9 bases lining up with TRBD1. Germline V gene lookup returns CDR1 SGHTA and CDR2 FQGNSA. This CDR3 has 15 residues. V shed 5 bases, J shed 2 bases, and the junction held 7 bases outside the gene matches. CDR3 DNA sequence: TGTGCCAGCAGCGATGACAGGGGGTATCCCTACGAGCAGTACTTC. Its protein is CASSDDRGYPYEQYF.

This chain links TRBV30 with TRBJ2-1; D perhaps matches TRBD2 (5 bases). This CDR3 spans 11 amino acids. The V end was cut by 6 bases, the J end by 4 bases, with 7 bases between. Germline assignment: CDR1 GTSNPN and CDR2 SVGIG (reference sequence). CDR3 coding DNA: TGTGCCTGTCGGGGATACAATGAGCAGTTCTTC. Its protein is CACRGYNEQFF. The entire variable domain, with the rest obtained from reference TRBV30 and TRBJ2-1, is as follows: SQTIHQWPATLVQPVGSPLSLECTVEGTSNPNLYWYRQAAGRGLQLLFYSVGIGQISSEVPQNLSASRPQDRQFILSSKKLLLSDSGFYLCACRGYNEQFFGPGTRLTVL.

In this sample, this clonotype turned up a few times. The chain couples TRBV20-1 to TRBJ2-7, with D possibly being TRBD2 (6 bases). Trimming pared 2 bases from V and 2 bases from J, leaving 13 bases between. This CDR3 has 14 amino acids. CDR1 DFQATT and CDR2 SNEGSKA come from the germline V gene (reference sequence). The CDR3 spells CSARPEGTAYEQYF. CDR3 nucleotide sequence: TGCAGTGCTAGACCGGAGGGCACAGCCTACGAGCAGTACTTC.

The rearrangement joins TRBV4-3 to TRBJ1-2; D ambiguous. Germline V gene sequence: CDR1 LGHNA, CDR2 YSLEER. This CDR3 spans 15 amino acids. Trimming left V 0 bases short and J 4 bases short, with 12 bases between. CDR3 bases: TGCGCCAGCAGCCAAGATCTAACCCTCGGCTATGGCTACACCTTC. Encoded protein: CASSQDLTLGYGYTF.

This clonotype has more than one count but fewer than ten. This chain uses TRBV9 with TRBJ2-2; no definite D call. CDR3 length: 12 amino acids. Germline assignment: CDR1 SGDLS and CDR2 YYNGEE. Trimming stripped 4 bases from V and 5 bases from J, with 6 bases between. CDR3 DNA: TGTGCCAGCAGCCCTGGAACCGGGGAGCTGTTTTTT. Encoded protein: CASSPGTGELFF. The full variable domain, rest sourced from reference TRBV9 and TRBJ2-2, is DSGVTQTPKHLITATGQRVTLRCSPRSGDLSVYWYQQSLDQGLQFLIQYYNGEERAKGNILERFSAQQFPDLHSELNLSSLELGDSALYFCASSPGTGELFFGEGSRLTVL.

This clonotype was counted at least ten times. The J gene is TRBJ1-1, the V gene TRBV7-2; 7 bases are shared with TRBD1. Germline assignment: CDR1 SGHTA and CDR2 FQGNSA. The length of the CDR3 is 13 residues. Losses at the gene ends were 9 bases for V and 4 bases for J; bases not matched to a gene: 8. The CDR3 is CASTGAKGTEAFF. The CDR3 DNA reads TGTGCCAGTACAGGGGCTAAGGGCACTGAAGCTTTCTTT.

The genes are TRBV15 and TRBJ2-2; TRBD2 is a possible D gene (5 bases). From germline, CDR1 is LNHNV and CDR2 YYDKDF (reference sequence). The CDR3 sequence is 15 residues long. Trimming stripped 0 bases from V and 5 bases from J, with 10 bases between. CDR3 in DNA: TGTGCCACCAGCAGAGATCTCGGGGTGACCGGGGAGCTGTTTTTT. It specifies CATSRDLGVTGELFF.

The chain combines TRBV5-8 with TRBJ2-1; the D gene is possibly TRBD2 (6 bases). The CDR3 contains 16 residues. V lost 3 bases, J lost 3 bases, and 16 bases lay in between. CDR1 and CDR2 (germline): SGHTS, YDEGEE. The CDR3 DNA reads as TGTGCCAGCAGCTCCTGGAGGGGAAGGAGCTACAATGAGCAGTTCTTC. As protein: CASSSWRGRSYNEQFF.

The chain carries TRBV11-3 and TRBJ2-1; TRBD2 matches 11 bases. Looked up from germline, CDR1 is SGHNT and CDR2 is YENEEA. The V segment lost 5 bases and the J segment 8 bases; nucleotides outside the gene matches: 8. The CDR3 consists of 15 residues. The CDR3 region is CASSQLAGDGYEQFF. The CDR3 DNA follows: TGTGCCAGCAGCCAACTAGCGGGAGACGGCTATGAGCAGTTCTTC.

This clonotype appeared a single time. A much larger clone lies a single base off, so this may be a read error. The chain couples TRBV19 to TRBJ1-5; TRBD1 matches 7 bases. CDR3 length: 14 residues. The germline gives CDR1 LNHDA, CDR2 SQIVND (reference sequence). The V and J ends lost 3 bases and 8 bases, in that order; junction bases with no gene match: 7. CDR3 region: CASSMQQGTKPQHF. CDR3 DNA sequence: TGTGCCAGTAGTATGCAACAGGGGACTAAGCCCCAGCATTTT.

This clonotype was counted ten times or more. This rearrangement joins TRBV10-3 to TRBJ1-2; 8 bases are shared with TRBD1. This CDR3 spans 12 amino acids. Unmatched junction bases numbered 6, after V lost 8 bases and J lost 7 bases. Germline loops: CDR1 ENHRY, CDR2 SYGVKD. CDR3 protein: CAILGTGPGYTF. CDR3 DNA: TGTGCCATCCTTGGGACAGGTCCTGGCTACACCTTC.

This clonotype was seen at least ten times. CDR3 nucleotides: TGTGCCAGCAGCCGGGGACAGGGAGTCGCTGGAAACACCATATATTTT. Its translation is CASSRGQGVAGNTIYF. The chain links TRBV7-2 to TRBJ1-3; 9 bases match TRBD1. CDR3 length: 16 residues. Per the germline V gene, CDR1 is SGHTA and CDR2 is FQGNSA. V dropped 5 bases and J dropped 2; count of bases not matched to a gene: 7.

This chain links TRBV12-3 or TRBV12-4 with TRBJ1-6, with 7 bases matching TRBD1. V shed 2 bases and J 8 bases; nucleotides not matched to a gene: 3. CDR3 length equals 14 residues. As DNA, the CDR3 is TGTGCCAGCAGTTTACAGGGGGTTGATTCACCCCTCCACTTT. Residues: CASSLQGVDSPLHF.

This clonotype was seen repeatedly, ten times or more. The V call is TRBV6-2 or TRBV6-3, the J call TRBJ2-1; 14 bases agree with TRBD2. Trimming cost V 5 bases and J 2 bases; bases outside gene matches: 11. The CDR3 covers 19 residues. Germline assignment: CDR1 MNHEY and CDR2 SVGEGT. The CDR3 loop reads CASSLPGTSGGSTYNEQFF. The CDR3, as DNA: TGTGCCAGCAGTCTCCCCGGGACTAGCGGGGGTAGCACCTACAATGAGCAGTTCTTC.